This TCR beta chain was identified during a study of T-cell reconstitution after alpha-beta-depleted transplantation in children. The V gene lost 1 base and the J gene lost 0 bases, with 11 bases spanning the gap. Germline lookup yields CDR1 MGHRA and CDR2 YSYEKL. CDR3 size: 16 residues. Preparation of the TCRbeta library used unique molecular identifiers. TCRdb re-called the PCR reads with MiXCR, one entry per CDR3 protein. The data hold approximately 400,000 distinct CDR3 sequences, with about a tenth observed a single time. This clonotype was recorded at least ten times. The rearrangement joins TRBV4-1 to TRBJ2-3; maybe TRBD1 (5 bases). This receptor was identified in a human donor who donated a stem cell graft to a child with acute myeloid leukemia. This sample comprised PBMCs from the stem cell graft donor, obtained from the stem cell graft. The CDR3 reads CASSQGRGVSTDTQYF. The CDR3 nucleotides are TGCGCCAGCAGCCAAGGAAGGGGTGTGAGCACAGATACGCAGTATTTT.